This T cell receptor (beta chain) was profiled in a study of cytomegalovirus exposure and HLA in healthy donors. As for this clone: As yet, its antigen is unknown.

Study conclusions and caveats: Among the most significant clusters, several appeared linked to common viral pathogens in a later analysis.

In the PCR, 60 Vbeta and 13 Jbeta primers were used. Assay: immunoSEQ multiplex PCR; the TCRdb copy retains only in-frame clones and omits some. The repertoire consists of about 120,000 clones, with about 73% occurring once and the leading ten covering around 3.9%. V was clipped by 11 bases and J by 3 bases, with 14 bases between them. The germline gives CDR1 MNHNS, CDR2 SASEGT. This CDR3 contains 12 residues. J is TRBJ2-7 and V is TRBV6-1; possible D gene TRBD2, 5 bases. The clonotype comes from a woman aged 40 to 50 in good health and CMV-seronegative. Specimen: PBMCs. As DNA, the CDR3 is TGTGCCGGAGGACCGGGCGGCTACGAGCAGTACTTC. Translated, it gives CAGGPGGYEQYF.